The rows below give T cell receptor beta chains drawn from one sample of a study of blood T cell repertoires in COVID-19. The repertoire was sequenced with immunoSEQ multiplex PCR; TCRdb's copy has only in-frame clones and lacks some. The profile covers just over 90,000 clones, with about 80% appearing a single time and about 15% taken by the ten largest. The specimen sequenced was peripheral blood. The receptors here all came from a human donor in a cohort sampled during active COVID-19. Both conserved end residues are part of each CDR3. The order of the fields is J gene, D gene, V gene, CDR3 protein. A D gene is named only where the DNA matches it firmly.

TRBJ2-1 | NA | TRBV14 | CASSQFLGQREFF
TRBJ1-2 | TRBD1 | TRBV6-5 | CASSLPGQAVYGYTF
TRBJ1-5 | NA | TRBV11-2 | CASSFADSNQPQHF
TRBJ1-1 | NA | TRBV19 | CASSQDLNTEAFF
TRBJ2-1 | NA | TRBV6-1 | CASSGSGPGGYNEQFF
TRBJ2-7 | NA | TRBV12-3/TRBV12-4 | CASRRTNTYEQYF
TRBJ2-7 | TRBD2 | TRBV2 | CASRPGTSRSYEQYF
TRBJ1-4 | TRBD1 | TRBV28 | CASSRRQGVYEKLFF
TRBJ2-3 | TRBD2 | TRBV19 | CATPGGASTDTQYF
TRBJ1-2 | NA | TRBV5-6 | CASSLPQGHGGYTF